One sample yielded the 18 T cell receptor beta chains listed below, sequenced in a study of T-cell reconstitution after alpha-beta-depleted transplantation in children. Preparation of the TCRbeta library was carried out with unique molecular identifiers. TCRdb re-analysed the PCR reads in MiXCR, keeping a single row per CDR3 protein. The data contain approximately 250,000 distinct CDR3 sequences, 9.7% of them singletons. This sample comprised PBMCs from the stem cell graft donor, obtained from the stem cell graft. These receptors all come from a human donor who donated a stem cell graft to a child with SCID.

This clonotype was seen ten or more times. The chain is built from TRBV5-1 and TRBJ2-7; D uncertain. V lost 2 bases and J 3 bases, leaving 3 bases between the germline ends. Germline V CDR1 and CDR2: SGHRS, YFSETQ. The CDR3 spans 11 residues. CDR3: CASSLYYEQYF. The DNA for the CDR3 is TGCGCCAGCAGCTTATACTACGAGCAGTACTTC.

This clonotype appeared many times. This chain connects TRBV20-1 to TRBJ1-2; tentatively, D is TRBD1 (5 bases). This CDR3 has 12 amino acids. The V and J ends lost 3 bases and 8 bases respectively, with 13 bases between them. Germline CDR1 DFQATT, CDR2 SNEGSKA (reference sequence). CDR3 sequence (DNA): TGCAGTGCTAGTGTCAGGGTCCGAGGCTACACCTTC. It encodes CSASVRVRGYTF.

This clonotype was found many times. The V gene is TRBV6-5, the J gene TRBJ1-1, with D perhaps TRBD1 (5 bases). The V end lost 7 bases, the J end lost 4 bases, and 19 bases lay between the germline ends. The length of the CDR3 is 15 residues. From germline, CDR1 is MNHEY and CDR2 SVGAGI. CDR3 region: CASNQHGGEGTEAFF. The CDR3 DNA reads TGTGCCAGCAACCAACACGGGGGAGAGGGCACTGAAGCTTTCTTT.

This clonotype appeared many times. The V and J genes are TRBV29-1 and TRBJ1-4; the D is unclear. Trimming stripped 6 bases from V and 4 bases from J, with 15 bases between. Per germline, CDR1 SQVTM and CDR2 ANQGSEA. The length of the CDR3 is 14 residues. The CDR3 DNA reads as TGCAGCGTCGAGGGCGGGCAGAGTAATGAAAAACTGTTTTTT. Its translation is CSVEGGQSNEKLFF.

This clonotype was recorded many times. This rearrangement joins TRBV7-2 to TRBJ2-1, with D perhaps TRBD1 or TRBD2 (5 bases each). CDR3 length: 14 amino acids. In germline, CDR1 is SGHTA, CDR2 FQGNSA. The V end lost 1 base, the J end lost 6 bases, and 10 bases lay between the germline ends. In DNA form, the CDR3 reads TGTGCCAGCAGCTTAGGGGGGTCCGTCAATGAGCAGTTCTTC. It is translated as CASSLGGSVNEQFF. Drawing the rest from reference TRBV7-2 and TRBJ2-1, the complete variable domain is GAGVSQSPSNKVTEKGKDVELRCDPISGHTALYWYRQSLGQGLEFLIYFQGNSAPDKSGLPSDRFSAERTGGSVSTLTIQRTQQEDSAVYLCASSLGGSVNEQFFGPGTRLTVL.

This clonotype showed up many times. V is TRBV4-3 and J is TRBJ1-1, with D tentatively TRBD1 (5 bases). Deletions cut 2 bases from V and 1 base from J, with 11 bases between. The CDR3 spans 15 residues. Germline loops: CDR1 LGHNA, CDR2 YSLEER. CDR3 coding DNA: TGCGCCAGCAGCCAACCCGGGGGAAGGAACACTGAAGCTTTCTTT. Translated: CASSQPGGRNTEAFF.

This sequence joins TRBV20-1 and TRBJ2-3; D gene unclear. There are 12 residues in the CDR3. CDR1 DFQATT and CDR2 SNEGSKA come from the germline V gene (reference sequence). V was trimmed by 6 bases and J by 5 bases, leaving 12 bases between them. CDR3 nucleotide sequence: TGCAGTGCCCCCCTCCGAGGAGATACGCAGTATTTT. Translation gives CSAPLRGDTQYF.

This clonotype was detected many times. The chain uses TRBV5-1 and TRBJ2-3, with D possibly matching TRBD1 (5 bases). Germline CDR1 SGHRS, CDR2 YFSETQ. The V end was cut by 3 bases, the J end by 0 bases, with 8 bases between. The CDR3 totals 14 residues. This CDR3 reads CASSYDSSTDTQYF. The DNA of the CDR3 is TGCGCCAGCAGCTACGACAGCAGCACAGATACGCAGTATTTT.

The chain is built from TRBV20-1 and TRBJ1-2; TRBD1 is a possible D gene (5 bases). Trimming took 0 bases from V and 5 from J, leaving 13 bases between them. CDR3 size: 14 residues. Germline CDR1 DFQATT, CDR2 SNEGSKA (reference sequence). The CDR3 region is CSAREAGRDYGYTF. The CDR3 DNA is TGCAGTGCTAGAGAAGCAGGGAGGGATTATGGCTACACCTTC.

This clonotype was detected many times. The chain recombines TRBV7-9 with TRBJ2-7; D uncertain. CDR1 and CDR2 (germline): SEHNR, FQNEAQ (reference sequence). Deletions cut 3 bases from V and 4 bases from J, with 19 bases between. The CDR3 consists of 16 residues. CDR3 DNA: TGTGCCAGCAGCTTGGCCCGGGCTAGAAAGATTTACGAGCAGTACTTC. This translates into CASSLARARKIYEQYF.

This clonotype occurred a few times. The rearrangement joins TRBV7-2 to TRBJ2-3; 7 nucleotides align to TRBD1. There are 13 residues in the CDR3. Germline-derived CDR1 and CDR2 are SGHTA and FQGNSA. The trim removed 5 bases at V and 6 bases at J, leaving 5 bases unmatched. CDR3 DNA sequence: TGTGCCAGCAGCCGAGGGGGCCGGGATACGCAGTATTTT. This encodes CASSRGGRDTQYF.

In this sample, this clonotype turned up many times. CDR3 nucleotide sequence: TGCGCCAGCAGCGATGGACGGGACAGGAGCACAGATACGCAGTATTTT. It encodes CASSDGRDRSTDTQYF. This chain links TRBV5-1 with TRBJ2-3, with 8 bases lining up with TRBD1. The CDR3 has 16 amino acids. Trimming removed 4 bases from V and 0 bases from J; junction bases left unmatched: 7. CDR1 and CDR2 (germline): SGHRS, YFSETQ. The variable domain in full, with the rest retrieved from reference TRBV5-1 and TRBJ2-3, is KAGVTQTPRYLIKTRGQQVTLSCSPISGHRSVSWYQQTPGQGLQFLFEYFSETQRNKGNFPGRFSGRQFSNSRSEMNVSTLELGDSALYLCASSDGRDRSTDTQYFGPGTRLTVL.

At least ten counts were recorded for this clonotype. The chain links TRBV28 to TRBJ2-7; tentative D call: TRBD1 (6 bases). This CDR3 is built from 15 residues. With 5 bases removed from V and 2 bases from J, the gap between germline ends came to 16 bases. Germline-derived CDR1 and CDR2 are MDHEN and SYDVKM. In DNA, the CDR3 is TGTGCCAGCAGTCCAACTCCGGACAGTCCCTACGAGCAGTACTTC. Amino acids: CASSPTPDSPYEQYF.

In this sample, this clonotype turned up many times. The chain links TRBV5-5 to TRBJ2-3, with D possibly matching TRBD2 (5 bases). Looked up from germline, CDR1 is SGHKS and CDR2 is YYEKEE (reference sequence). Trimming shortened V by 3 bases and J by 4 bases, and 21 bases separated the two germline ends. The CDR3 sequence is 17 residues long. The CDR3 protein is CASSSTRSFLGADTQYF. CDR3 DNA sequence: TGTGCCAGCAGCTCTACACGAAGCTTCCTCGGGGCAGATACGCAGTATTTT.

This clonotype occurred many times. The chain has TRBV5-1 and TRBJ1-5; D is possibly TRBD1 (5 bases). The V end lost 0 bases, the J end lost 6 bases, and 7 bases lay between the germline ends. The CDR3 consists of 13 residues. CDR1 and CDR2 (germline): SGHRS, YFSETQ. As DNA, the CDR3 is TGCGCCAGCAGCTTGGAGGGGTTTCAGCCCCAGCATTTT. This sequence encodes CASSLEGFQPQHF.

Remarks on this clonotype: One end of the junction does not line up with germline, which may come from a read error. The CDR3 DNA reads as TGCAGTGCTAGTGGGTACGGGCTCAGGACAGAAGAAACCCAGTACTTC. This gives the protein CSASGYGLRTEETQYF. The J gene is TRBJ2-5, the V gene TRBV20-1; D is possibly TRBD1 (6 bases). Germline V CDR1 and CDR2: DFQATT, SNEGSKA (reference sequence). The CDR3 sequence is 16 residues long.

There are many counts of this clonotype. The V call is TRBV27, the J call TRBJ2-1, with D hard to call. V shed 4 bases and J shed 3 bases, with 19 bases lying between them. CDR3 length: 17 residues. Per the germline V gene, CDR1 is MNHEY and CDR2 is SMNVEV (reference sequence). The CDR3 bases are TGTGCCAGCAGTTCGAACCCGTGGGAATCCGGCTACAATGAGCAGTTCTTC. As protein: CASSSNPWESGYNEQFF.

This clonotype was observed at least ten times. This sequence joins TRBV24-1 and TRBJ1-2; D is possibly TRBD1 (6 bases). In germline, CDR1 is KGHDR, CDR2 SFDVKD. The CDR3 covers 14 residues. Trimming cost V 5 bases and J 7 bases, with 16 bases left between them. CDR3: CATSASDRLFGYTF. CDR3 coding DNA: TGTGCCACCAGTGCTTCGGACAGACTATTTGGCTACACCTTC.